The 19 T cell receptor beta chains given below trace back to one sample, sequenced in a study of OX40 agonist ivuxolimab in advanced cancers. The library was produced with the immunoSEQ multiplex PCR assay. As stored in TCRdb, this immuneACCESS dataset retains in-frame rearrangements with V and J assigned. A fraction of the clones does not appear; measured against another copy, unresolved V genes explain less than half of the discrepancy, and the remainder lacks a known reason. The sample profile shows tens of thousands of clones; roughly 87% of them were found once. The top ten hold about 4.8% of the sample. Sample: CD4+ or CD8+ T cells sorted from blood, taken in a trial of the OX40 agonist ivuxolimab. The receptor source for this set is an adult with an advanced solid tumor such as melanoma, head and neck, liver or kidney cancer.

This clone has just one count. This chain joins TRBV29-1 and TRBJ2-2, with 7 bases matching TRBD1. V lost 6 bases to trimming and J lost 5 bases; unmatched junction nucleotides: 9. The CDR3 covers 14 residues. Germline values: CDR1 SQVTM, CDR2 ANQGSEA. CDR3 protein: CSVHRGSRTGELFF. CDR3 in DNA: TGCAGCGTCCACAGGGGTAGTAGGACCGGGGAGCTGTTTTTT.

This clone came up once. The chain is built from TRBV28 and TRBJ1-2, with 9 bases matching TRBD1. V was pared by 8 bases and J by 2 bases, with 9 bases of the junction left unmatched. The CDR3 is made up of 15 amino acids. Germline CDR1 is MDHEN and CDR2 is SYDVKM. In nucleotides, the CDR3 is TGTGCCAGCGTTACAGGGACAGGGACCAACTATGGCTACACCTTC. Protein product: CASVTGTGTNYGYTF.

V is TRBV9 and J is TRBJ1-2; perhaps TRBD1 as D (5 bases). Deletions cut 1 base from V and 8 bases from J, with 15 bases between. The CDR3 sequence is 14 residues long. Per germline, CDR1 SGDLS and CDR2 YYNGEE. The CDR3 loop is CASSVRQQGEGYTF. Written as DNA, the CDR3 is TGTGCCAGCAGCGTACGACAGCAAGGGGAGGGCTACACCTTC.

V is TRBV30 and J is TRBJ1-1, with D perhaps TRBD1 (6 bases). The CDR3 contains 13 residues. The V and J ends lost 1 base and 6 bases respectively, with 12 bases between them. CDR1 is GTSNPN and CDR2 is SVGIG in the germline V gene (reference sequence). In DNA form, the CDR3 reads TGTGCCTGGAGTGAGGGGGACGGCGCTGAAGCTTTCTTT. It specifies CAWSEGDGAEAFF.

In this sample, this clone turned up once. The CDR3 spells CASSAQGAAEKLFF. The CDR3 coding sequence is TGTGCCAGCAGTGCTCAGGGGGCGGCTGAAAAACTGTTTTTT. The chain employs TRBV2 and TRBJ1-4; 8 bases map to TRBD1. CDR3 length: 14 residues. Per germline, CDR1 SNHLY and CDR2 FYNNEI. V was pared by 4 bases and J by 7 bases, with 5 bases of the junction left unmatched.

The chain employs TRBV6-1 and TRBJ2-5, with unresolved D. The length of the CDR3 is 12 residues. Looked up from germline, CDR1 is MNHNS and CDR2 is SASEGT. Trimming pared 6 bases from V and 3 bases from J, leaving 8 bases between. The CDR3 spells CASSFGKETQYF. For the CDR3, the DNA is TGTGCCAGCAGCTTTGGAAAAGAGACCCAGTACTTC.

The gene calls are TRBV5-8 and TRBJ2-1; 10 bases fit TRBD2. CDR1 SGHTS and CDR2 YDEGEE come from the germline V gene. The CDR3 loop spans 16 amino acids. The V segment lost 5 bases and the J segment 2 bases; nucleotides outside the gene matches: 7. The CDR3 is CASSRLAGYPYNEQFF. In DNA, the CDR3 is TGTGCCAGCAGTAGACTAGCGGGTTATCCCTACAATGAGCAGTTCTTC.

The chain employs TRBV30 and TRBJ2-7; perhaps TRBD2 as D (5 bases). This CDR3 has 12 residues. V gave up 6 bases and J gave up 0 bases, with 9 bases separating them. Germline CDR1 is GTSNPN and CDR2 is SVGIG (reference sequence). The CDR3 region has the DNA TGTGCCTGCTTCCGGGGCTCCTACGAGCAGTACTTC. Translated: CACFRGSYEQYF.

V is TRBV10-3 and J is TRBJ1-4, with unresolved D. V was shortened by 8 bases and J by 5 bases, with 15 bases between the two germline ends. The germline V gene has CDR1 ENHRY and CDR2 SYGVKD. This CDR3 is 14 amino acids long. The CDR3 DNA reads as TGTGCCATCTCGTATAGTTTACAGAATGAAAAACTGTTTTTT. Amino acid sequence: CAISYSLQNEKLFF.

The chain carries TRBV6-6 and TRBJ1-1, with D hard to call. V lost 10 bases and J lost 0, with 15 bases in between. This CDR3 contains 14 residues. Germline V CDR1 and CDR2: MNHNY, SVGAGI (reference sequence). The CDR3 DNA reads TGTGCCACCGCCGAAGGGCTCATGAACACTGAAGCTTTCTTT. As protein: CATAEGLMNTEAFF.

This rearrangement joins TRBV5-8 to TRBJ1-3; tentatively, D is TRBD1 (5 bases). This CDR3 contains 14 residues. V lost 4 bases, J lost 3 bases, and 11 bases lay in between. In germline, CDR1 is SGHTS, CDR2 YDEGEE. The CDR3 reads CASSPRQYGNTIYF. CDR3 nucleotides: TGTGCCAGCAGCCCGAGACAGTATGGAAACACCATATATTTT.

The chain combines TRBV15 with TRBJ2-1, with D possibly TRBD2 on 6 matching bases. Trimming took 1 base from V and 8 from J, leaving 6 bases between them. Germline loops: CDR1 LNHNV, CDR2 YYDKDF (reference sequence). This CDR3 has 12 amino acids. This CDR3 is CATSRGGDEQFF. CDR3 DNA: TGTGCCACCAGCAGAGGCGGGGATGAGCAGTTCTTC.

V is TRBV28 and J is TRBJ1-2; possible D gene TRBD1, 6 bases. V was cut by 7 bases and J by 4 bases, with 13 bases left in between. The length of the CDR3 is 13 residues. Germline CDR1 reads MDHEN; CDR2 reads SYDVKM. The DNA for the CDR3 is TGTGCCAGCAATACAGGGCTGCGCTATGGCTACACCTTC. It translates to CASNTGLRYGYTF.

The gene calls are TRBV7-3 and TRBJ2-1; 10 bases align to TRBD2. Germline V gene data show CDR1 as SGHTA and CDR2 as FQGTGA. V dropped 5 bases and J dropped 12; count of bases not matched to a gene: 10. This CDR3 comprises 14 residues. Here the CDR3 DNA reads TGTGCCAGCAGCACCGGACTAGCGGCCGCGGGGCAGTTCTTC. Residues: CASSTGLAAAGQFF.

The V gene is TRBV20-1, the J gene TRBJ2-5; D not resolved. The V end was cut by 6 bases, the J end by 1 base, with 6 bases between. The CDR3 has 11 amino acids. Germline V lookup: CDR1 DFQATT, CDR2 SNEGSKA (reference sequence). CDR3 sequence (DNA): TGCAGTGCCATGGCCCAAGAGACCCAGTACTTC. This encodes CSAMAQETQYF.

The V gene is TRBV5-6, the J gene TRBJ2-1; D not certain. Germline V gene sequence: CDR1 SGHDT, CDR2 YYEEEE. The ends were cut back, 2 bases at V and 4 bases at J, with 13 bases in the middle. CDR3 length equals 15 residues. This chain's CDR3 is CASSLDPQIYNEQFF. The CDR3 DNA follows: TGTGCCAGCAGCTTAGATCCCCAGATATACAATGAGCAGTTCTTC.

The rearrangement joins TRBV18 to TRBJ2-1, with 12 bases identical to TRBD2. Germline V gene lookup returns CDR1 KGHSH and CDR2 LQKENI. This CDR3 contains 16 residues. V lost 4 bases, J lost 2 bases, and 3 bases stayed unmatched. The CDR3 loop reads CASSQASGGAYNEQFF. DNA for the CDR3: TGTGCCAGCTCACAAGCTAGCGGGGGGGCCTACAATGAGCAGTTCTTC.

This rearrangement joins TRBV21-1 to TRBJ2-7; TRBD2, the table's D call, was not compared with the DNA. TRBV21-1 is shown as a pseudogene. There are 14 residues in the CDR3. DNA for the CDR3: TGTGCCCTTGGGGGGGGGCCCCATTCGAGGGAGCAGTACTTC. It yields the protein CALGGGPHSREQYF.

V and J are TRBV6-6 and TRBJ1-1; TRBD1 matches 9 bases. The CDR3 runs 15 residues. V dropped 5 bases and J dropped 4; count of bases not matched to a gene: 8. Germline V gene lookup returns CDR1 MNHNY and CDR2 SVGAGI (reference sequence). The CDR3 DNA sequence: TGTGCCAGCAGTCCGAGGACAGGGGCGAGCACTGAAGCTTTCTTT. It specifies CASSPRTGASTEAFF.